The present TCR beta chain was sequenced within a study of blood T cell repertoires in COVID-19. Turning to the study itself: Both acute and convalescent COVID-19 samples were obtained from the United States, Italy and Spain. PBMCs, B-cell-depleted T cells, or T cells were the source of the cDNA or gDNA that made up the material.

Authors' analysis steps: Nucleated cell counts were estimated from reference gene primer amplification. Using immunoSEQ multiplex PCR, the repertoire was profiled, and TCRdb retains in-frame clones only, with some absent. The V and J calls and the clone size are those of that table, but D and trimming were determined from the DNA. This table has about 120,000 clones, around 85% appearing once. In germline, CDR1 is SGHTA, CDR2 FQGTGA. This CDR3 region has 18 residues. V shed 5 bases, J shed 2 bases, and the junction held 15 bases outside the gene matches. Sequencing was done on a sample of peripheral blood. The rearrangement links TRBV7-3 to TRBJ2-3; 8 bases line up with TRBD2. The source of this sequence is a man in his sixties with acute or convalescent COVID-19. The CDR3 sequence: CASSPEDGGVSFTDTQYF. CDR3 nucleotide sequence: TGTGCCAGCAGCCCGGAAGACGGGGGGGTAAGCTTCACAGATACGCAGTATTTT.